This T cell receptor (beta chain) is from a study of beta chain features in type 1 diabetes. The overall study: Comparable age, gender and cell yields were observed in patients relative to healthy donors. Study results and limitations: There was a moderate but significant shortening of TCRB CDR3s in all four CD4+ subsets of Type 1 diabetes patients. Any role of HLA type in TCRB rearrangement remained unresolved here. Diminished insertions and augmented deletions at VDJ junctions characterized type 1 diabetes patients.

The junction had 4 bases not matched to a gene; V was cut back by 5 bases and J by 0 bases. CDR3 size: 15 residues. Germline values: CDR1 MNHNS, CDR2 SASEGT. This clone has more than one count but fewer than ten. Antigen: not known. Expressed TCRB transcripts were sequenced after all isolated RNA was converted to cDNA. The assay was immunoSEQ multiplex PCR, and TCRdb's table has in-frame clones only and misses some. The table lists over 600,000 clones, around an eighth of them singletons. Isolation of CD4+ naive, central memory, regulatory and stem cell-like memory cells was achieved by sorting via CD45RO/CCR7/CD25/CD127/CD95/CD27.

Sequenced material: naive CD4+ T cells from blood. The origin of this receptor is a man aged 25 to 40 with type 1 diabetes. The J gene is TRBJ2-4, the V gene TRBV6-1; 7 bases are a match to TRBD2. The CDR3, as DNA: TGTGCCAGCAGTTGGGAGGGGAGAGCCAAAAACATTCAGTACTTC. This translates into CASSWEGRAKNIQYF.